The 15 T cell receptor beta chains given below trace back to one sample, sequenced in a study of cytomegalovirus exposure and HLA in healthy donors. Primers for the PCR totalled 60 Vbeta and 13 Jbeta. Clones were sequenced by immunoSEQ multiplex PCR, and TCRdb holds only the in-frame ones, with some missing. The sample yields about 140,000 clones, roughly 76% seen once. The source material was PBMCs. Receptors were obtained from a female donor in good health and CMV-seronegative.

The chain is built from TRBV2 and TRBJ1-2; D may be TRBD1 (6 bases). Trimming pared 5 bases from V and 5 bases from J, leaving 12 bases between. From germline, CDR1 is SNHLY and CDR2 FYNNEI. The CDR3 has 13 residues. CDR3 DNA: TGTGCCAGCAGTCTGGGCCAGGGGTATGGCTACACCTTC. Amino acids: CASSLGQGYGYTF.

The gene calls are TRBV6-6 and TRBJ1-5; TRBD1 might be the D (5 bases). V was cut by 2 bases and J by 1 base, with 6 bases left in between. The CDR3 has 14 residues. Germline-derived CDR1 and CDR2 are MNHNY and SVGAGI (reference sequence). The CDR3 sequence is CASSYGGSNQPQHF. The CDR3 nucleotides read TGTGCCAGCAGTTACGGGGGGAGCAATCAGCCCCAGCATTTT.

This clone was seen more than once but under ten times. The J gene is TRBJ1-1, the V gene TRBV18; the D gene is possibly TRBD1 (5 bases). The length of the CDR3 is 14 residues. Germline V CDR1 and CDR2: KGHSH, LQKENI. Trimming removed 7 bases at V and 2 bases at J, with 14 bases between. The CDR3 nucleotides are TGTGCCAGCTACTATACAGGACCCAACACTGAAGCTTTCTTT. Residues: CASYYTGPNTEAFF.

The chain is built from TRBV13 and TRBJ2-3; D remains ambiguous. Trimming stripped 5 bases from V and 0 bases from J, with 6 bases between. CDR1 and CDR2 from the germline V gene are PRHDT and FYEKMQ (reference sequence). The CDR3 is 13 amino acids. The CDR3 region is CASSLTSTDTQYF. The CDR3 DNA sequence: TGTGCCAGCAGCCTGACTAGCACAGATACGCAGTATTTT.

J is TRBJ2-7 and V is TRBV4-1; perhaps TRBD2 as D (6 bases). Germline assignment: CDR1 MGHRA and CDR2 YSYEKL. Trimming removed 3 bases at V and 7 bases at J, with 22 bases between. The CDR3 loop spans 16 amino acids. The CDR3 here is CASSQEITSPPREQYF. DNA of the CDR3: TGCGCCAGCAGCCAGGAAATTACTAGCCCGCCGAGAGAGCAGTACTTC.

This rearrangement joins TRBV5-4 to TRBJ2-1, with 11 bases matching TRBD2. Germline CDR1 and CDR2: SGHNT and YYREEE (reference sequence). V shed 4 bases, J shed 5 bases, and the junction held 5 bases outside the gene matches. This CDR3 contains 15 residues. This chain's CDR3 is CASSPTSGSHNEQFF. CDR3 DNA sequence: TGTGCCAGCAGCCCAACTAGCGGGAGCCACAATGAGCAGTTCTTC.

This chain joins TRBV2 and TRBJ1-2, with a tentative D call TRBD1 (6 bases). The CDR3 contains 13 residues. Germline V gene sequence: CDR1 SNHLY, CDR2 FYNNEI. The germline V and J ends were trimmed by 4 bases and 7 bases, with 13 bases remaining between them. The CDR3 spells CASSGTTGTGYTF. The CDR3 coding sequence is TGTGCCAGCAGTGGGACCACAGGGACTGGCTACACCTTC.

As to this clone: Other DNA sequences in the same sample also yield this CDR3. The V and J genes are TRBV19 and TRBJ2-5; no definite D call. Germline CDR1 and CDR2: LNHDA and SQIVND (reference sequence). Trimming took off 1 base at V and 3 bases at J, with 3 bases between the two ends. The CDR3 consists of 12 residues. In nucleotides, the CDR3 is TGTGCCAGTAGTATAGGCGAAGAGACCCAGTACTTC. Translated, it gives CASSIGEETQYF.

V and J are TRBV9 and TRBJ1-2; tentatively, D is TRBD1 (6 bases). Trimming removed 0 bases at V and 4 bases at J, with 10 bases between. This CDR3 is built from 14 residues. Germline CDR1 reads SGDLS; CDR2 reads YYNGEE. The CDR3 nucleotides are TGTGCCAGCAGCGTAGCCCAGGGGCCCTATGGCTACACCTTC. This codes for CASSVAQGPYGYTF. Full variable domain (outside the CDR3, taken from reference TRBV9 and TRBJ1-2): DSGVTQTPKHLITATGQRVTLRCSPRSGDLSVYWYQQSLDQGLQFLIQYYNGEERAKGNILERFSAQQFPDLHSELNLSSLELGDSALYFCASSVAQGPYGYTFGSGTRLTVV.

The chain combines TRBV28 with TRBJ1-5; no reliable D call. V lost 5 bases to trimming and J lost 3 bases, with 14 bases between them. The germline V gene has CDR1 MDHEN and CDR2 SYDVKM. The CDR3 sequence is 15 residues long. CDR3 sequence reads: CASSPPRHLNQPQHF. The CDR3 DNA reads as TGTGCCAGCAGTCCCCCGCGGCACCTCAATCAGCCCCAGCATTTT.

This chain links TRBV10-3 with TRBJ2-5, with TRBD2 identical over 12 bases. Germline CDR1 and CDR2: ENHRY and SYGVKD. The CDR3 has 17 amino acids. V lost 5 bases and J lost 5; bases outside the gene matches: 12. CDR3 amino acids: CAISMEGLAGSWETQYF. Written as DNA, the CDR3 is TGTGCCATCAGTATGGAGGGACTAGCGGGTTCTTGGGAGACCCAGTACTTC.

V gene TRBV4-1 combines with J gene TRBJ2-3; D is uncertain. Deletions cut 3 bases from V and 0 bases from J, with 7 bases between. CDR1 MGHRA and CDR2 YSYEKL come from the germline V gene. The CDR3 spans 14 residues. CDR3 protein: CASSQGLSTDTQYF. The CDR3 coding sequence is TGCGCCAGCAGCCAGGGCCTTAGCACAGATACGCAGTATTTT.

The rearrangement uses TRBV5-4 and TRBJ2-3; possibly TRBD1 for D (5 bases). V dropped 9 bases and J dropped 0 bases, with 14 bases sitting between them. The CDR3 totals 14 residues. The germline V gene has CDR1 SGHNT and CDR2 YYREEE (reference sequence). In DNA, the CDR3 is TGTGCCACCCGGGCAGGGTCTAGCACAGATACGCAGTATTTT. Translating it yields CATRAGSSTDTQYF.

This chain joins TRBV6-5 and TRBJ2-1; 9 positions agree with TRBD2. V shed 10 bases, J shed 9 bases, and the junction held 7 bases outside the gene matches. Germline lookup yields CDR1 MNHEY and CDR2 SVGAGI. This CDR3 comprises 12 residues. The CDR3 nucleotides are TGTGCCACAGCTAGCGGGATTGCTGAGCAGTTCTTC. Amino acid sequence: CATASGIAEQFF.

The CDR3 DNA sequence: TGTGCCAGCAGTGCAGCGGGAGGCTCCTACAATGAGCAGTTCTTC. Translated, it gives CASSAAGGSYNEQFF. The chain is built from TRBV5-4 and TRBJ2-1, with 9 bases lining up with TRBD2. Germline V gene lookup returns CDR1 SGHNT and CDR2 YYREEE (reference sequence). The junction had 3 bases not matched to a gene; V was cut back by 5 bases and J by 0 bases. CDR3 length equals 15 residues.